This T cell receptor beta chain stems from a study of blood T cell repertoires in COVID-19. Assay: immunoSEQ multiplex PCR; the TCRdb copy retains only in-frame clones and omits some. The repertoire holds a few hundred thousand clones, with 88% as singletons. The CDR3 extends over 14 amino acids. Trimming removed 3 bases from V and 9 bases from J; junction bases left unmatched: 4. Germline lookup yields CDR1 LNHDA and CDR2 SQIVND (reference sequence). Enrolled through a virtual design, the participants were between roughly 18 and 90 years of age and came from about two dozen US areas. Sequencing was performed on PBMCs or T cells enriched from blood (not recorded which). This clonotype was sampled from a woman between 35 and 50 years old who had been exposed to COVID-19. The chain carries TRBV19 and TRBJ2-1, with 11 bases matching TRBD1. The CDR3 sequence is CASSIGQGAIEQFF. In DNA, the CDR3 is TGTGCCAGTAGTATCGGACAGGGGGCGATTGAGCAGTTCTTC.